This T cell receptor (beta chain) was sequenced during a study of Ad26.COV2.S vaccination and SARS-CoV-2 variants. General study findings and limits: Total T cell responses, in the TCR breadth and depth analyses, may have been underestimated.

Losses at the gene ends were 3 bases for V and 6 bases for J; bases not matched to a gene: 5. The CDR3 runs 15 residues. Per germline, CDR1 GTSNPN and CDR2 SVGIG (reference sequence). With respect to this clone: The antigen is not known.

Clones were sequenced by immunoSEQ multiplex PCR, and TCRdb holds only the in-frame ones, with some missing. The sample gives about 350,000 clones, about 88% of which show up once; 5.5% to 7% is in the top ten. The sample's treatment: around 19 received Ad26.COV2.S at low or high dose, single or two shots; roughly 5 received placebo; per-sample allocation not given. It was on day 63 after the first vaccine or placebo injection that samples were taken. Sequenced here: peripheral blood, sampled in a trial of Ad26.COV2.S vaccine versus placebo. The source of this sequence is a person aged 18-65 years who received the Ad26.COV2.S COVID-19 vaccine or a placebo. The chain is built from TRBV30 and TRBJ2-1; 13 bases line up with TRBD2. The chain's CDR3 is CAWRDRLAGGNEQFF. The CDR3, as DNA: TGTGCCTGGAGGGATCGACTAGCGGGGGGCAATGAGCAGTTCTTC.